The rows below give T cell receptor beta chains drawn from one sample of a study of metastatic and nonmetastatic thyroid tumors. Via MiXCR, TCRdb re-called the PCR reads. This sample carries roughly 81,000 clones, 8% to 9.5% of them seen once, and the ten largest clones take around 9.2%. Sequencing input: blood. The receptor set was obtained from a female donor with papillary thyroid cancer or a benign thyroid nodule (not recorded which). Some clones in this sample may be carry-over from other donors' samples. Both conserved end residues are part of each CDR3. A D gene is named only where the DNA matches it firmly. Size is stated for part of the rows, as once, few or many counts, or as a class when the clone is expanded.

TRBV7-3,few,.,TRBJ2-5,CASSLTGSNKETQYF,TGTGCCAGCAGCTTAACCGGCAGCAATAAAGAGACCCAGTACTTC
TRBV6-1,few,.,TRBJ2-5,CASSERDQETQYF,TGTGCCAGCAGTGAAAGGGACCAAGAGACCCAGTACTTC
TRBV6-1,many,.,TRBJ2-5,CASSRARRETQYF,TGTGCCAGCAGTAGGGCCCGCCGGGAGACCCAGTACTTC
TRBV3-1,.,.,TRBJ1-2,CASSGGTFLATF,TGTGCCAGCAGCGGGGGGACTTTCCTCGCGACCTTC
TRBV6-1,many,.,TRBJ2-3,CASSRSGASTDTQYF,TGTGCCAGCAGCCGATCGGGGGCTAGCACAGATACGCAGTATTTT
TRBV19,many,.,TRBJ2-7,CASSPIQGSGYEQYF,TGTGCCAGTAGCCCCATACAGGGTTCAGGTTACGAGCAGTACTTC
TRBV2,many,TRBD1,TRBJ2-3,CASNYVRDRDTQYF,TGTGCCAGCAACTATGTACGGGACAGAGATACGCAGTATTTT
TRBV3-1,few,.,TRBJ2-7,CASSQDLARSSYEQYF,TGTGCCAGCAGCCAAGATTTGGCCAGGAGCTCCTACGAGCAGTACTTC
TRBV15,many,.,TRBJ2-3,CATSLADTQYF,TGTGCCACCTCCCTAGCGGATACGCAGTATTTT
TRBV6-1,many,.,TRBJ2-7,CASTPELAAPYEQYF,TGTGCCAGCACCCCGGAATTGGCGGCCCCCTACGAGCAGTACTTC
TRBV7-9,many,.,TRBJ2-2,CASSFAGAGELFF,TGTGCCAGCAGCTTTGCAGGCGCCGGGGAGCTGTTTTTT
TRBV7-6,many,TRBD1,TRBJ2-2,CASSLGPGGVGELFF,TGTGCCAGCAGCTTAGGCCCAGGGGGTGTCGGGGAGCTGTTTTTT
TRBV27,many,.,TRBJ2-3,CASIPFEGRPTDTQYF,TGTGCCAGCATTCCCTTCGAGGGGCGTCCCACAGATACGCAGTATTTT
TRBV20-1,few,.,TRBJ1-5,CSASPLSKGDSNQPQHF,TGCAGTGCTAGCCCTTTATCCAAGGGGGATAGCAATCAGCCCCAGCATTTT
TRBV14,many,.,TRBJ2-7,CASSQDGVTYEQYF,TGTGCCAGCAGCCAAGATGGCGTTACCTACGAGCAGTACTTC
TRBV12-3/TRBV12-4,many,.,TRBJ1-6,CASSLTGHDSPLHF,TGTGCCAGCAGTTTAACAGGGCACGATTCACCCCTCCACTTT
TRBV6-6,many,.,TRBJ2-5,CASSSKGRQETQYF,TGTGCCAGCAGTTCGAAAGGAAGACAAGAGACCCAGTACTTC
TRBV6-4,many,TRBD2,TRBJ2-3,CASSGLAGGTDTQYF,TGTGCCAGCAGTGGACTAGCGGGGGGCACAGATACGCAGTATTTT
TRBV6-1,few,.,TRBJ1-5,CASTEQVGGGNQPQHF,TGTGCCAGCACCGAACAGGTGGGGGGGGGCAATCAGCCCCAGCATTTT
TRBV30,many,TRBD2,TRBJ2-3,CAWSPGGAESTDTQYF,TGTGCCTGGAGCCCCGGGGGGGCGGAGAGCACAGATACGCAGTATTTT
TRBV6-6,few,.,TRBJ1-1,CASSYSEGTTEAFF,TGTGCCAGCAGTTACTCCGAGGGGACCACTGAAGCTTTCTTT
TRBV30,many,.,TRBJ2-7,CAGASGQAYEQYF,TGTGCCGGGGCTTCCGGACAAGCCTACGAGCAGTACTTC
TRBV7-2,many,TRBD1,TRBJ1-1,CASSSNPEGQVFF,TGTGCCAGCAGCTCTAATCCGGAGGGACAGGTTTTCTTT
TRBV5-1,many,.,TRBJ1-4,CASSFARATNEKLFF,TGCGCCAGCAGCTTCGCCAGGGCAACTAATGAAAAACTGTTTTTT
TRBV6-1,many,.,TRBJ1-5,CASSLKAGQPQHF,TGTGCCAGCAGTCTCAAAGCAGGTCAGCCCCAGCATTTT
TRBV6-1,many,.,TRBJ1-2,CASTHIFFKGDNDGYTF,TGTGCCAGCACCCACATATTCTTCAAGGGGGACAATGATGGCTACACCTTC
TRBV7-3,few,TRBD2,TRBJ2-1,CASSSHGTSGRGDEQFF,TGTGCCAGCAGCTCCCACGGGACTAGCGGGAGAGGCGATGAGCAGTTCTTC
TRBV5-1,many,.,TRBJ2-7,CASSLVIDSYEQYF,TGCGCCAGCAGCTTGGTTATAGACTCCTACGAGCAGTACTTC
TRBV30,many,.,TRBJ1-1,CAWRNAGAWTEAFF,TGTGCCTGGAGAAATGCAGGGGCTTGGACTGAAGCTTTCTTT
TRBV20-1,many,.,TRBJ2-7,CSARVEGRREQYF,TGCAGTGCTAGAGTGGAGGGTCGGAGGGAGCAGTACTTC
TRBV3-1,many,TRBD1,TRBJ2-1,CASSREGTGVWNEQFF,TGTGCTAGCAGCCGAGAAGGGACAGGGGTTTGGAATGAGCAGTTCTTC
TRBV12-5,many,.,TRBJ2-7,CASGLGGRMGEQYF,TGTGCTAGTGGTTTGGGAGGACGGATGGGCGAGCAGTACTTC
TRBV2,many,TRBD2,TRBJ2-3,CASSGDPPQQRGDTQYF,TGTGCCAGCAGTGGGGACCCCCCCCAGCAGCGGGGAGATACGCAGTATTTT
TRBV14,many,.,TRBJ2-2,CASSQSEKHFTGELFF,TGTGCCAGCAGCCAATCGGAGAAGCACTTTACCGGGGAGCTGTTTTTT
TRBV19,.,.,TRBJ2-3,CASSRVEPYTQYF,TGTGCCAGTAGTCGCGTGGAGCCATATACGCAGTATTTT
TRBV3-1,many,.,TRBJ1-3,CASSLGVSPAENTIYF,TGTGCCAGCAGCCTGGGAGTATCCCCGGCGGAAAACACCATATATTTT